These 27 T cell receptor beta chains were sequenced from one sample in a study of CD8 T cells in ankylosing spondylitis (TCRdb year 2017). Libraries were constructed by 5' RACE. Instrument on record: Illumina HiSeq 2500. The public reads were reprocessed in TCRdb via fastp at Q25 and MiXCR, keeping in-frame beta chains. Rows matching on CDR3 protein sequence are summarized as one entry with the most common DNA and genes. This sample is represented by 350,000 to 450,000 distinct CDR3 sequences; roughly 20% of them were singletons. The ten largest clones represent less than 15% of the sample. The sample was blood, either unsorted or a sorted T cell fraction (not recorded which). Receptor source: a male donor with ankylosing spondylitis or in good health (not recorded which).

The table lists this clonotype with a few counts. Relative to the germline gene, one junction end is altered; a read error may explain this. The chain carries TRBV7-7 and TRBJ2-1; 11 bases are a match to TRBD1. Germline lookup yields CDR1 SSHAT and CDR2 FNYEAQ (reference sequence). This CDR3 has 15 residues. The CDR3 sequence is CASSPGQGAGNEQFF. The CDR3 DNA sequence: TGTGCTAGCAGCCCAGGACAGGGGGCGGGCAATGAGCAGTTCTTC.

The V and J genes are TRBV4-1 and TRBJ2-7; 7 bases are a match to TRBD2. CDR1 is MGHRA, CDR2 YSYEKL, per germline. V was clipped by 0 bases and J by 3 bases; unmatched bases: 5. The CDR3 totals 15 residues. This chain's CDR3 is CASSQEIAGDYEQYF. In nucleotides, the CDR3 is TGCGCCAGCAGCCAAGAGATCGCGGGGGACTACGAGCAGTACTTC.

The gene calls are TRBV10-3 and TRBJ2-7; 7 bases line up with TRBD1. The CDR3 sequence is 14 residues long. The germline gives CDR1 ENHRY, CDR2 SYGVKD. V trimming: 11 bases; J trimming: 2 bases; junction bases outside the gene matches: 12. CDR3: CAGAEGAPPYEQYF. CDR3 bases: TGTGCCGGCGCCGAGGGGGCCCCCCCCTACGAGCAGTACTTC.

The chain joins TRBV10-1 to TRBJ2-7, with D possibly being TRBD1 (6 bases). Trimming took off 0 bases at V and 5 bases at J, with 8 bases between the two ends. Germline CDR1 is WNHNN and CDR2 is SYGVQD (reference sequence). The CDR3 spans 13 residues. CDR3 DNA: TGCGCCAGCAGTGAGTCAGGGGGAGACGAGCAGTACTTC. It yields the protein CASSESGGDEQYF.

The gene calls are TRBV7-9 and TRBJ2-3, with a possible D match to TRBD1 (5 bases). The CDR3 totals 14 residues. Between the trimmed V and J ends, which lost 2 bases and 3 bases, there was a span of 9 bases. Germline lookup yields CDR1 SEHNR and CDR2 FQNEAQ (reference sequence). CDR3 amino acids: CASSLFRVTDTQYF. CDR3 bases: TGTGCCAGCAGCTTATTCAGGGTTACAGATACGCAGTATTTT.

V is TRBV24-1 and J is TRBJ2-1; 13 bases align to TRBD2. The germline V gene has CDR1 KGHDR and CDR2 SFDVKD. This CDR3 contains 14 residues. The V gene end was trimmed by 9 bases and the J gene end by 5 bases; junction bases not matched to a gene: 3. The CDR3 loop reads CATAGTSGNNEQFF. DNA for the CDR3: TGTGCCACCGCCGGGACTAGCGGGAACAATGAGCAGTTCTTC.

The rearrangement joins TRBV4-1 to TRBJ2-3, with TRBD2 as a possible D gene (5 bases). The CDR3 has 15 residues. Germline V gives CDR1 MGHRA, CDR2 YSYEKL. V lost 5 bases and J lost 3, with 15 bases in between. The CDR3 loop reads CASSAFGDETDTQYF. The CDR3 region has the DNA TGCGCCAGCAGCGCCTTCGGGGATGAGACAGATACGCAGTATTTT.

Only a few counts were recorded for this clonotype. V and J are TRBV7-9 and TRBJ1-1; D not certain. CDR3 length: 14 amino acids. V was pared by 5 bases and J by 2 bases, with 12 bases between. Germline CDR1 SEHNR, CDR2 FQNEAQ (reference sequence). DNA for the CDR3: TGTGCCAGCAGCAAGTTTAGGGATAACACTGAAGCTTTCTTT. It translates to CASSKFRDNTEAFF.

The chain employs TRBV12-3 or TRBV12-4 and TRBJ2-7, with 8 bases identical to TRBD2. V gave up 5 bases and J gave up 4 bases; unmatched junction bases: 13. This CDR3 comprises 16 residues. The CDR3 is CASSPHGRGALYEQYF. CDR3 bases: TGTGCCAGCAGTCCCCATGGGCGGGGGGCCCTTTACGAGCAGTACTTC.

V usage is TRBV4-1 and J usage is TRBJ2-7; D tentatively fits TRBD1 or TRBD2 (6 bases each). Per the germline V gene, CDR1 is MGHRA and CDR2 is YSYEKL. The CDR3 sequence is 16 residues long. Trimming removed 0 bases at V and 2 bases at J, with 14 bases between. The CDR3 sequence is CASSQDLGGDTYEQYF. The CDR3 DNA sequence: TGCGCCAGCAGCCAAGATTTGGGCGGGGACACCTACGAGCAGTACTTC.

This clonotype turned up a few times. The rearrangement joins TRBV3-1 to TRBJ2-7; no definite D call. This CDR3 region has 13 residues. The V and J ends lost 4 bases and 0 bases respectively, with 7 bases between them. CDR1 LGHDT and CDR2 YNNKEL come from the germline V gene (reference sequence). CDR3 in amino acids: CASSRGNSYEQYF. CDR3 DNA sequence: TGTGCCAGCAGCCGGGGAAACTCCTACGAGCAGTACTTC.

The V and J genes are TRBV28 and TRBJ2-7; D unclear. V lost 3 bases and J lost 0, with 9 bases in between. The germline gives CDR1 MDHEN, CDR2 SYDVKM. The CDR3 totals 14 residues. DNA of the CDR3: TGTGCCAGCAGTTTGTACGGTTACTCCTACGAGCAGTACTTC. It translates to CASSLYGYSYEQYF.

This clonotype was seen a handful of times. This chain connects TRBV12-3 or TRBV12-4 to TRBJ1-1, with D perhaps matching TRBD1 (6 bases). Between the trimmed V and J ends, which lost 3 bases and 1 base, there was a span of 9 bases. This CDR3 contains 14 residues. The DNA for the CDR3 is TGTGCCAGCAGTTTCCAGGGGCCGAACACTGAAGCTTTCTTT. It codes for CASSFQGPNTEAFF.

This clonotype was counted between two and nine times. The chain carries TRBV7-7 and TRBJ2-3; D may be TRBD2 (6 bases). This CDR3 comprises 13 residues. Trimming left V 5 bases short and J 5 bases short, with 11 bases between. Germline V gene sequence: CDR1 SSHAT, CDR2 FNYEAQ (reference sequence). The CDR3 region has the DNA TGTGCCAGCAGCCCAAACGGGGGAGATACGCAGTATTTT. This encodes CASSPNGGDTQYF.

The rearrangement uses TRBV5-5 and TRBJ2-7; D might be TRBD2 (7 bases). This CDR3 is 15 amino acids long. CDR1 and CDR2 (germline): SGHKS, YYEKEE (reference sequence). V was pared by 4 bases and J by 7 bases, with 21 bases between. CDR3 protein: CASSERGGRSGEQYF. The CDR3 DNA is TGTGCCAGCAGCGAGAGGGGGGGCCGTTCGGGGGAGCAGTACTTC.

This clonotype turned up a few times. The genes are TRBV6-5 and TRBJ2-5, with D perhaps matching TRBD1 (6 bases). The length of the CDR3 is 15 residues. Germline CDR1 is MNHEY and CDR2 is SVGAGI. V gave up 4 bases and J gave up 2 bases, with 14 bases separating them. The CDR3 loop is CASSSLVDRQETQYF. The CDR3 coding sequence is TGTGCCAGCAGTTCCTTGGTCGACAGGCAAGAGACCCAGTACTTC.

V usage is TRBV28 and J usage is TRBJ2-3, with D hard to call. The length of the CDR3 is 14 residues. The V and J ends lost 3 bases and 2 bases respectively, with 9 bases between them. Germline V gene data show CDR1 as MDHEN and CDR2 as SYDVKM. CDR3 DNA sequence: TGTGCCAGCAGTTTTCACAGCTTCACAGATACGCAGTATTTT. Protein sequence: CASSFHSFTDTQYF.

This clonotype was seen a few times. The gene calls are TRBV9 and TRBJ2-7; the D gene is possibly TRBD1 (5 bases). The ends were cut back, 3 bases at V and 2 bases at J, with 12 bases in the middle. The CDR3 runs 14 residues. The germline V gene has CDR1 SGDLS and CDR2 YYNGEE. The CDR3 region is CASSGSDSTYEQYF. CDR3 in DNA: TGTGCCAGCAGCGGAAGCGACAGCACCTACGAGCAGTACTTC.

The table lists this clonotype with a count of one. The J gene is TRBJ2-7, the V gene TRBV10-3; 11 bases align to TRBD2. The CDR3 covers 17 residues. The germline CDR1 and CDR2 sequences are ENHRY and SYGVKD. With 0 bases clipped from V and 3 bases from J, the junction kept 7 bases outside the gene matches. CDR3 residues: CAISESHPTSGDYEQYF. The CDR3 nucleotides are TGTGCCATCAGTGAGTCGCATCCGACTAGCGGGGACTACGAGCAGTACTTC.

This clonotype turned up a few times. Here the CDR3 DNA reads TGTGCCAGCTCGCCGGGATTAGACACAGATACGCAGTATTTT. Residues: CASSPGLDTDTQYF. This rearrangement joins TRBV18 to TRBJ2-3; tentatively, D is TRBD2 (5 bases). Trimming took 6 bases from V and 2 from J, leaving 12 bases between them. Germline CDR1 KGHSH, CDR2 LQKENI. This CDR3 contains 14 residues.

This clonotype has more than one count but fewer than ten. The chain combines TRBV27 with TRBJ1-1; D is possibly TRBD1 (5 bases). The V end was cut by 6 bases, the J end by 4 bases, with 21 bases between. CDR3 size: 16 residues. Germline CDR1 and CDR2: MNHEY and SMNVEV (reference sequence). The CDR3, as DNA: TGTGCCAGCAGCCATCTCCCTCCAGGGCCGGGCACTGAAGCTTTCTTT. Its protein is CASSHLPPGPGTEAFF.

This clonotype has only a few counts. This rearrangement joins TRBV7-9 to TRBJ2-3; 7 nucleotides align to TRBD2. Unmatched junction bases numbered 8, after V lost 0 bases and J lost 11 bases. The CDR3 spans 14 residues. CDR1 SEHNR and CDR2 FQNEAQ come from the germline V gene (reference sequence). The CDR3 loop reads CASSLAPGLEGQYF. CDR3 sequence (DNA): TGTGCCAGCAGCTTAGCGCCTGGACTAGAGGGGCAGTATTTT. The full variable domain, with the rest looked up from reference TRBV7-9 and TRBJ2-3, is DTGVSQNPRHKITKRGQNVTFRCDPISEHNRLYWYRQTLGQGPEFLTYFQNEAQLEKSRLLSDRFSAERPKGSFSTLEIQRTEQGDSAMYLCASSLAPGLEGQYFGPGTRLTVL.

V usage is TRBV15 and J usage is TRBJ2-1, with 10 bases identical to TRBD1. Germline values: CDR1 LNHNV, CDR2 YYDKDF (reference sequence). V shed 4 bases and J 3 bases; nucleotides not matched to a gene: 6. The CDR3 totals 16 residues. CDR3 amino acids: CATSTKGQGFYNEQFF. DNA for the CDR3: TGTGCCACCAGCACCAAGGGACAGGGGTTCTACAATGAGCAGTTCTTC.

The rearrangement joins TRBV7-9 to TRBJ2-7; 10 nucleotides align to TRBD2. The CDR3 consists of 15 residues. Germline CDR1 SEHNR, CDR2 FQNEAQ (reference sequence). Trimming removed 4 bases from V and 6 bases from J; junction bases left unmatched: 9. The CDR3: CASSSTSGDVIEQYF. CDR3 in DNA: TGTGCCAGCAGCTCCACTAGCGGGGACGTTATCGAGCAGTACTTC.

A few counts support this clonotype. The CDR3 coding sequence is TGCAGTGCTAGACCTCAAAGGACCGGGACAGCGTACCAAGAGACCCAGTACTTC. It translates to CSARPQRTGTAYQETQYF. V and J are TRBV20-1 and TRBJ2-5; 7 bases are a match to TRBD1. The CDR3 runs 18 residues. Germline loops: CDR1 DFQATT, CDR2 SNEGSKA (reference sequence). V lost 2 bases to trimming and J lost 0 bases; unmatched junction nucleotides: 15.

As DNA, the CDR3 is TGTGCCAGCAGCGGGGTCCTCACCTACGAGCAGTACTTC. Its protein product is CASSGVLTYEQYF. The genes are TRBV6-1 and TRBJ2-7; maybe TRBD2 (5 bases). Germline V CDR1 and CDR2: MNHNS, SASEGT. Trimming shortened V by 6 bases and J by 2 bases, and 11 bases separated the two germline ends. This CDR3 is 13 amino acids long.

The rearrangement joins TRBV29-1 to TRBJ2-3; tentatively, D is TRBD2 (6 bases). V was shortened by 3 bases and J by 4 bases, with 11 bases between the two germline ends. Germline loops: CDR1 SQVTM, CDR2 ANQGSEA. The CDR3 is made up of 13 amino acids. The CDR3 coding sequence is TGCAGCGTTGAGCCTAGCGAGGCAGATACGCAGTATTTT. This gives the protein CSVEPSEADTQYF.